The 15 T cell receptor beta chains in this list originate from one sample, sequenced in a study of T cells after yellow fever vaccination. Via MiXCR, TCRdb re-called the 5' RACE reads, giving one row per CDR3 protein. The sample comprises roughly 120,000 distinct CDR3 sequences, approximately 7.1% of which are singletons, and over 2.5% rests with the top ten. Sequenced here: CD4+ T cells sorted from PBMCs, sampled 35 to 50 days after the first yellow fever vaccination. These receptors originate from a man aged 18 to 30 who received the YFV17D yellow fever vaccine.

In its sample, this clonotype was seen many times. V and J are TRBV5-1 and TRBJ2-3; 8 positions agree with TRBD2. This CDR3 is built from 21 residues. J was trimmed by 5 bases and V by 6 bases; bases with no gene match: 29. Germline CDR1 is SGHRS and CDR2 is YFSETQ. Written as DNA, the CDR3 is TGCGCCAGCACCCAACGCAGTAGTTCCGGCGGGGGGCTTCTTGTCGGAGATACGCAGTATTTT. Its protein product is CASTQRSSSGGGLLVGDTQYF.

This clonotype was seen many times. The chain carries TRBV4-2 and TRBJ1-6; no clear D. Germline V CDR1 and CDR2: LGHNA, YNFKEQ. The V end was cut by 0 bases, the J end by 14 bases, with 8 bases between. This CDR3 contains 12 residues. CDR3 sequence: CASSQDGLALHF. The CDR3 bases are TGTGCCAGCAGCCAAGACGGCCTAGCCCTCCACTTT.

The rearrangement joins TRBV7-8 to TRBJ2-5; 10 nucleotides line up with TRBD2. Trimming at V came to 0 bases and at J to 5 bases, leaving 6 bases not matched to a gene. The length of the CDR3 is 16 residues. Germline lookup yields CDR1 SGHVS and CDR2 FQNEAQ. CDR3 DNA sequence: TGTGCCAGCAGCTTAGCGCGGCTAGCGGGGGTTGAGACCCAGTACTTC. Translated, it gives CASSLARLAGVETQYF.

On this clonotype itself: A read error may explain this, as a much larger clone is one base away. The chain links TRBV6-6 to TRBJ1-2; no clear D gene. Germline V gives CDR1 MNHNY, CDR2 SVGAGI (reference sequence). CDR3 length: 12 residues. The V and J ends lost 5 bases and 8 bases respectively, with 12 bases between them. In DNA, the CDR3 is TGTGCCAGCAGTCCAGGAGCATACGGCTACACCTTC. Translated, it gives CASSPGAYGYTF.

The chain couples TRBV5-4 to TRBJ2-5; TRBD1 matches at 8 bases. The length of the CDR3 is 14 residues. Per the germline V gene, CDR1 is SGHNT and CDR2 is YYREEE (reference sequence). The V segment lost 4 bases and the J segment 1 base; nucleotides outside the gene matches: 3. CDR3 residues: CASSAGTGQETQYF. CDR3 nucleotide sequence: TGTGCCAGCAGCGCTGGGACAGGCCAAGAGACCCAGTACTTC.

This clonotype has ten or more counts. The J gene is TRBJ2-6, the V gene TRBV7-2; 8 nucleotides match TRBD1. Germline V CDR1 and CDR2: SGHTA, FQGNSA. V shed 5 bases and J 2 bases; nucleotides not matched to a gene: 8. The CDR3 totals 17 residues. CDR3 DNA: TGTGCCAGCAGCGGTGGACAGGGATCCACTGGGGCCAACGTCCTGACTTTC. As protein: CASSGGQGSTGANVLTF.

This clonotype was recorded at least ten times. V usage is TRBV5-1 and J usage is TRBJ2-4; tentatively, D is TRBD2 (6 bases). The CDR3 totals 16 residues. V was trimmed by 0 bases and J by 0 bases, leaving 10 bases between them. The germline V gene has CDR1 SGHRS and CDR2 YFSETQ. The CDR3 spells CASSLGQGLAKNIQYF. The CDR3 DNA sequence: TGCGCCAGCAGCTTGGGGCAGGGACTAGCCAAAAACATTCAGTACTTC.

This clonotype was counted many times. V usage is TRBV20-1 and J usage is TRBJ2-6, with D tentatively TRBD2 (5 bases). CDR1 is DFQATT and CDR2 is SNEGSKA in the germline V gene (reference sequence). Trimming stripped 5 bases from V and 0 bases from J, with 11 bases between. CDR3 length: 15 residues. CDR3 bases: TGCAGTGCTGATGGAGGCTTCTCTGGGGCCAACGTCCTGACTTTC. Residues: CSADGGFSGANVLTF.

This clonotype appeared many times. Here the CDR3 DNA reads TGCAGTGCTAGAGAACGGAGGAACTACGAGCAGTACGTC. Its translation is CSARERRNYEQYV. The chain couples TRBV20-1 to TRBJ2-7, with TRBD2 as a possible D gene (5 bases). The germline CDR1 and CDR2 sequences are DFQATT and SNEGSKA (reference sequence). The CDR3 length is 13 residues. With 0 bases removed from V and 3 bases from J, the gap between germline ends came to 9 bases.

This clonotype has only a few counts. The rearrangement links TRBV7-3 to TRBJ2-3, with unresolved D. The CDR3 contains 14 residues. Germline loops: CDR1 SGHTA, CDR2 FQGTGA. Trimming took off 4 bases at V and 1 base at J, with 9 bases between the two ends. This CDR3 is CASSSSLGTDTQYF. In nucleotides, the CDR3 is TGTGCCAGCAGCTCCTCCCTGGGCACAGATACGCAGTATTTT. Looking up the rest from reference TRBV7-3 and TRBJ2-3 gives the full variable domain: GAGVSQTPSNKVTEKGKYVELRCDPISGHTALYWYRQSLGQGPEFLIYFQGTGAADDSGLPNDRFFAVRPEGSVSTLKIQRTERGDSAVYLCASSSSLGTDTQYFGPGTRLTVL.

Many counts were recorded for this clonotype. The chain has TRBV19 and TRBJ2-4; D gene ambiguous. The CDR3 loop spans 14 amino acids. Germline loops: CDR1 LNHDA, CDR2 SQIVND (reference sequence). The V end was cut by 7 bases, the J end by 0 bases, with 10 bases between. The CDR3 spells CASTAHLAKNIQYF. In DNA, the CDR3 is TGTGCCAGTACCGCCCATTTAGCCAAAAACATTCAGTACTTC.

This chain uses TRBV30 with TRBJ2-3; weak D call: TRBD2 (5 bases). CDR1 and CDR2 (germline): GTSNPN, SVGIG (reference sequence). The CDR3 loop spans 12 amino acids. The V gene lost 2 bases and the J gene lost 9 bases, with 12 bases spanning the gap. CDR3 in DNA: TGTGCCTGGAGTCCGGGGTTAAAGACGCAGTATTTT. Its protein product is CAWSPGLKTQYF.

Many counts were recorded for this clonotype. This chain uses TRBV11-2 with TRBJ2-1; D is undetermined. The CDR3 extends over 18 amino acids. Trimming removed 5 bases from V and 7 bases from J, with 27 bases in between. Per the germline V gene, CDR1 is SGHAT and CDR2 is FQNNGV. The CDR3 coding sequence is TGTGCCAGCAGCGCCCAAGGCGGCAGGCGAATTAACCAGAATGAGCAGTTCTTC. This gives the protein CASSAQGGRRINQNEQFF.

This clonotype was recorded many times. This sequence joins TRBV27 and TRBJ1-1; perhaps TRBD1 as D (5 bases). Germline-derived CDR1 and CDR2 are MNHEY and SMNVEV (reference sequence). The V gene lost 4 bases and the J gene lost 4 bases, with 19 bases spanning the gap. This CDR3 is 16 amino acids long. Written as DNA, the CDR3 is TGTGCCAGCAGTTCCCGGACCGGGGGTTCGAGCACTGAAGCTTTCTTT. It translates to CASSSRTGGSSTEAFF.

In its sample, this clonotype was seen many times. The genes are TRBV2 and TRBJ1-5; 9 bases fit TRBD1. The CDR3 loop spans 19 amino acids. The trim removed 2 bases at V and 2 bases at J, leaving 13 bases unmatched. From germline, CDR1 is SNHLY and CDR2 FYNNEI. This CDR3 is CASSESGTGLVDGNQPQHF. DNA for the CDR3: TGTGCCAGCAGTGAATCCGGGACAGGGCTCGTGGATGGCAATCAGCCCCAGCATTTT.